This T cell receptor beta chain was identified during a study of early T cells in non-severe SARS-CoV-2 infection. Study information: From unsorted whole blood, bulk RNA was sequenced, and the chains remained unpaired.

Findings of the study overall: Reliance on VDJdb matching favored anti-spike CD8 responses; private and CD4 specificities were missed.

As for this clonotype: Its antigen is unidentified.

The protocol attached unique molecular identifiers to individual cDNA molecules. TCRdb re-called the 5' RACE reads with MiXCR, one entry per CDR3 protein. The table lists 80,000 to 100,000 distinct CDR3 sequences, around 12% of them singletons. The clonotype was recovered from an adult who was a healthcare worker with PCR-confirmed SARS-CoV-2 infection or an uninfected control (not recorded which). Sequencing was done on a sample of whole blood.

CDR3 residues: CASGLVLRTGVETQYF. The CDR3 region has the DNA TGTGCTAGTGGTTTGGTACTTAGGACAGGGGTAGAGACCCAGTACTTC. The genes are TRBV12-5 and TRBJ2-5; 9 bases match TRBD1. CDR1 is LGHNT and CDR2 is FRNRAP in the germline V gene. Unmatched junction bases numbered 6, after V lost 0 bases and J lost 4 bases. This CDR3 region has 16 residues.